The clone carrying this TCR beta chain occurred a few times. RNA transcripts were the template, and TCR beta CDR3 regions were amplified from them. RT-PCR was first run with HTBI primers, then multiplex PCR in a second round. TCRdb independently ran MiXCR on the multiplex PCR reads; one entry per CDR3 protein. The table lists approximately 540,000 distinct CDR3 sequences, 39% of them singletons, with approximately 4.1% in the top ten. This record belongs to a study of Graves' ophthalmopathy and Graves' hyperthyroidism. Whole-study context: Stable hyperthyroidism denotes an absence of ophthalmopathy throughout 18 months of follow-up.

CDR3 length: 17 residues. Germline CDR1 is MGHRA and CDR2 is YSYEKL. V was clipped by 1 base and J by 1 base, with 11 bases between them. V usage is TRBV4-1 and J usage is TRBJ1-6; a weak D match, TRBD1 (5 bases). The sequence was obtained from an adult man with Graves' hyperthyroidism. The sample consisted of peripheral blood or thyroid tissue (not recorded which). The CDR3 protein is CASSQAPGGSYNSPLHF. The CDR3 DNA reads TGCGCCAGCAGCCAAGCTCCCGGGGGTTCCTATAATTCACCCCTCCACTTT.